These 9 T cell receptor beta chains were sequenced from one sample in a study of blood T cell repertoires in COVID-19 (TCRdb year 2020). Library prep was done by the immunoSEQ multiplex PCR assay. TCRdb retrieved this table from immuneACCESS and kept in-frame rearrangements only. Not all clones are present; in checked studies, unresolved V genes account for under half, and no reason is known for the remainder. The sample yields 250,000 or so clones; around 90% were counted once. The ten most abundant clones make up 0.94% of the sample. Specimen: peripheral blood. The receptors were sampled from a woman in her 40s who had recovered from COVID-19.

The J gene is TRBJ2-1, the V gene TRBV7-9; no firm D call. V shed 2 bases and J shed 0 bases, with 8 bases lying between them. The CDR3 has 15 amino acids. The V gene's germline CDR1 is SEHNR and CDR2 FQNEAQ (reference sequence). CDR3 loop: CASSLHGSSYNEQFF. As DNA, the CDR3 is TGTGCCAGCAGCTTACACGGTAGCTCCTACAATGAGCAGTTCTTC.

The CDR3 sequence: CASSILTGGSYEQYF. As DNA, the CDR3 is TGTGCCAGTAGTATTTTGACAGGGGGTTCCTACGAGCAGTACTTC. The chain has TRBV19 and TRBJ2-7; the match to TRBD1 covers 9 bases. This CDR3 has 15 residues. The V gene end was trimmed by 3 bases and the J gene end by 1 base; junction bases not matched to a gene: 4. The germline CDR1 and CDR2 sequences are LNHDA and SQIVND (reference sequence). Using reference TRBV19 and TRBJ2-7 for the parts outside the CDR3, the full variable domain is DGGITQSPKYLFRKEGQNVTLSCEQNLNHDAMYWYRQDPGQGLRLIYYSQIVNDFQKGDIAEGYSVSREKKESFPLTVTSAQKNPTAFYLCASSILTGGSYEQYFGPGTRLTVT.

The chain employs TRBV6-5 and TRBJ2-7; 10 positions agree with TRBD2. The germline V gene has CDR1 MNHEY and CDR2 SVGAGI. Trimming took 6 bases from V and 1 from J; bases not matched to a gene: 6. This CDR3 is 15 amino acids long. The CDR3 bases are TGTGCCAGCAGCCGCCTAGCGGGAGTGTCCTACGAGCAGTACTTC. Translation gives CASSRLAGVSYEQYF.

This clone was counted only a few times. The chain recombines TRBV24-1 with TRBJ2-1; 11 bases agree with TRBD1. This CDR3 is 19 amino acids long. V dropped 4 bases and J dropped 9; count of bases not matched to a gene: 19. Germline V gene data show CDR1 as KGHDR and CDR2 as SFDVKD. Written as DNA, the CDR3 is TGTGCCACCAGTGAACAACCGGGACAGGGGGGCTCCCGGACCCCTGAGCAGTTCTTC. This codes for CATSEQPGQGGSRTPEQFF.

The CDR3 is CASSTRTGGLWNEKLFF. In nucleotides, the CDR3 is TGTGCCAGCAGCACCAGAACAGGGGGCCTTTGGAATGAAAAACTGTTTTTT. The chain carries TRBV21-1 and TRBJ1-4; TRBD1, the table's D call, lacks a check against the DNA. TRBV21-1 is noted as a pseudogene. The CDR3 loop spans 17 amino acids.

J is TRBJ2-3 and V is TRBV25-1, with a possible D match to TRBD2 (6 bases). The germline V and J ends were trimmed by 5 bases and 2 bases, with 14 bases remaining between them. Germline V gene data show CDR1 as MGHDK and CDR2 as SYGVNS. The CDR3 is made up of 15 amino acids. The CDR3 nucleotides are TGTGCCAGCAGTCTTCCGGCGGGGTACACAGATACGCAGTATTTT. Its protein product is CASSLPAGYTDTQYF.

The chain employs TRBV5-1 and TRBJ2-3; D unclear. CDR1 SGHRS and CDR2 YFSETQ come from the germline V gene. This CDR3 contains 15 residues. V was trimmed by 0 bases and J by 4 bases, leaving 12 bases between them. The CDR3 DNA follows: TGCGCCAGCAGCTTGGGCCCCCCAGTTGCAGATACGCAGTATTTT. This codes for CASSLGPPVADTQYF.

This sequence joins TRBV13 and TRBJ2-5; 9 bases align to TRBD2. V lost 5 bases, J lost 5 bases, and 15 bases stayed unmatched. There are 17 residues in the CDR3. Per the germline V gene, CDR1 is PRHDT and CDR2 is FYEKMQ (reference sequence). This chain's CDR3 is CASSSRAGGGIRETQYF. The DNA for the CDR3 is TGTGCCAGCAGCAGCCGAGCGGGAGGCGGGATTAGGGAGACCCAGTACTTC. The full variable domain, its missing parts supplied by reference TRBV13 and TRBJ2-5, is AAGVIQSPRHLIKEKRETATLKCYPIPRHDTVYWYQQGPGQDPQFLISFYEKMQSDKGSIPDRFSAQQFSDYHSELNMSSLELGDSALYFCASSSRAGGGIRETQYFGPGTRLLVL.

This chain links TRBV2 with TRBJ2-1, with TRBD2 matching over 9 bases. Germline V gives CDR1 SNHLY, CDR2 FYNNEI. Losses at the gene ends were 1 base for V and 7 bases for J; bases not matched to a gene: 2. The CDR3 has 14 residues. CDR3 amino acids: CASSEGGRVNEQFF. In nucleotides, the CDR3 is TGTGCCAGCAGTGAAGGCGGGAGGGTAAATGAGCAGTTCTTC.